This T cell receptor beta chain emerged from a study of breast tumors, draining lymph nodes, adjacent tissues. TCRdb re-derived calls from the multiplex PCR reads in MiXCR, one entry per CDR3 protein. The sample includes approximately 230,000 distinct CDR3 sequences, 30% to 35% of them seen just once. The lymph nodes were axillary draining lymph nodes from breast cancer patients. The germline gives CDR1 SGHTA, CDR2 FQGNSA. The V and J ends lost 5 bases and 4 bases, in that order; junction bases with no gene match: 9. This CDR3 is 15 amino acids long. The chain combines TRBV7-2 with TRBJ2-5; 8 positions match TRBD2. The origin of this receptor is a female donor with breast cancer. Some clones in this sample may be carry-over from other donors' samples. Specimen: axillary lymph node tissue. CDR3 nucleotides: TGTGCCAGCAGCAGCGGGGGCGGGCAGGGAGAGACCCAGTACTTC. It codes for CASSSGGGQGETQYF.